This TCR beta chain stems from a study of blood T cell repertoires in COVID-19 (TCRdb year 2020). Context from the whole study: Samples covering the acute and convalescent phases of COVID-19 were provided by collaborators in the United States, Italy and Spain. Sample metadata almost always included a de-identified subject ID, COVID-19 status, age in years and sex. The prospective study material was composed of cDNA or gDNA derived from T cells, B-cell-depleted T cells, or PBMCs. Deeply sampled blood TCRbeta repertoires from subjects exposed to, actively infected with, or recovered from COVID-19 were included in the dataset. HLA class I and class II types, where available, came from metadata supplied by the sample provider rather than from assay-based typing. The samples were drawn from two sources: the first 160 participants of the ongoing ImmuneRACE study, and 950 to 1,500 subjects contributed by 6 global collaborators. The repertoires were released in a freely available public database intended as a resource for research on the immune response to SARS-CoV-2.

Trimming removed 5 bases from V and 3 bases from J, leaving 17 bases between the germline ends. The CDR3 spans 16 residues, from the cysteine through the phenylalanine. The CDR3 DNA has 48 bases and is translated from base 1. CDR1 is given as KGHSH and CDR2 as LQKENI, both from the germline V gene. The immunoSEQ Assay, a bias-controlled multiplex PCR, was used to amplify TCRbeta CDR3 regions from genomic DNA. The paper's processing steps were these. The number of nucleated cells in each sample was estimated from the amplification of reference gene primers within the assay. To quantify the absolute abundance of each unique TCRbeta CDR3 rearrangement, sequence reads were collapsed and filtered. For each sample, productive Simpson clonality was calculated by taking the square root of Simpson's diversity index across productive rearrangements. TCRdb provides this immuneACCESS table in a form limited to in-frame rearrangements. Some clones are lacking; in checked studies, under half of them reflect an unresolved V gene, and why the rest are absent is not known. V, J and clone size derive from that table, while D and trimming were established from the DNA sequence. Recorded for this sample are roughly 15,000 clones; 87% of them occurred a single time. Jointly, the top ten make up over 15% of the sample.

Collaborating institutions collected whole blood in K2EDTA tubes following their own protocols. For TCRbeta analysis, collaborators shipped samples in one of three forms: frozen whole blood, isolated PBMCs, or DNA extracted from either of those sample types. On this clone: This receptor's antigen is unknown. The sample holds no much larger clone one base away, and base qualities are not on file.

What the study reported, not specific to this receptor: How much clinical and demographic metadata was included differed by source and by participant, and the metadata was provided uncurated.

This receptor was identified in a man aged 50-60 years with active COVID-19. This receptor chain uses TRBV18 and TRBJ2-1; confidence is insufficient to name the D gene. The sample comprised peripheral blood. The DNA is TGTGCCAGCTCATCTGAGACGGGTCTCGACTACAATGAGCAGTTCTTC. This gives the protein CASSSETGLDYNEQFF. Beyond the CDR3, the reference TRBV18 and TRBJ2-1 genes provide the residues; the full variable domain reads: NAGVMQNPRHLVRRRGQEARLRCSPMKGHSHVYWYRQLPEEGLKFMVYLQKENIIDESGMPKERFSAEFPKEGPSILRIQQVVRGDSAAYFCASSSETGLDYNEQFFGPGTRLTVL.